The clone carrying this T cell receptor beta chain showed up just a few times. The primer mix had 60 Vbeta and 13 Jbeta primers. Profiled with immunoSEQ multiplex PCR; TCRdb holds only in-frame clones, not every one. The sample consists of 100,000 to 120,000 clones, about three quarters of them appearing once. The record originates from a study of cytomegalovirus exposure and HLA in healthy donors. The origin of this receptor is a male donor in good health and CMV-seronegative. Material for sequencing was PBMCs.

As DNA, the CDR3 is TGTGCCAGCAGTGAAGAGGGTTGGGGGCCCGAGACCCAGTACTTC. Translating it yields CASSEEGWGPETQYF. The V and J genes are TRBV6-1 and TRBJ2-5; a weak D match, TRBD1 (6 bases). Trimming shortened V by 1 base and J by 5 bases, and 14 bases separated the two germline ends. This CDR3 is 15 amino acids long. Germline V lookup: CDR1 MNHNS, CDR2 SASEGT.